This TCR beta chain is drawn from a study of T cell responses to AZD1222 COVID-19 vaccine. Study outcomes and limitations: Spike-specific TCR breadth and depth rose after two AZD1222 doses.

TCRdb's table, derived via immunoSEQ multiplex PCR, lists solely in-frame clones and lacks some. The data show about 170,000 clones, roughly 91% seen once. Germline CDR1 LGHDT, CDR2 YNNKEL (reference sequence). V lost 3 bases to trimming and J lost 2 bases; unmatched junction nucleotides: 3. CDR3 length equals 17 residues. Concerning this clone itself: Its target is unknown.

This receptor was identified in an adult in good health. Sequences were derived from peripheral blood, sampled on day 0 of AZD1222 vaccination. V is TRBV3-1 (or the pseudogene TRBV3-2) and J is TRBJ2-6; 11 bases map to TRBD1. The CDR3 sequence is CASSQGTGGTGANVLTF. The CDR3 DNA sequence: TGTGCCAGCAGCCAGGGGACAGGGGGAACTGGGGCCAACGTCCTGACTTTC.